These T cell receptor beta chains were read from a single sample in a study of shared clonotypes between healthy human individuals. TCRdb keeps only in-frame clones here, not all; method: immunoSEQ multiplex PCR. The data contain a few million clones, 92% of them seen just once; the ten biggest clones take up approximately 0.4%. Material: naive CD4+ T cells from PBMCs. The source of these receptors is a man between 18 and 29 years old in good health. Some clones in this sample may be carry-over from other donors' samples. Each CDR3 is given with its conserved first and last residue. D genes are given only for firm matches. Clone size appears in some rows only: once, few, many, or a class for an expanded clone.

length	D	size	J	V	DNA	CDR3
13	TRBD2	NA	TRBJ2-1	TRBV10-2	TGCGCCAGCAACCGGGGAGGGGATCCTCATGTGTTCTTC	CASNRGGDPHVFF
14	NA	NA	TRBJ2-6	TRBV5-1	TGCGCCAGCAGCGCTCCGGACGGGGCCAACGTCCTGACTTTC	CASSAPDGANVLTF
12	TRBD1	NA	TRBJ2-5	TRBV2	TGTGCCAGCAGAAGATGGGGACAGGGTGTCTACTTC	CASRRWGQGVYF
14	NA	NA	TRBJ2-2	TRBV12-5	TGTGCTAGTGGTTTGGGCGGGAACACCGGGGAGCTGTTTTTT	CASGLGGNTGELFF
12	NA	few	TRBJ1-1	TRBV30	TGTGCCTGGAGTCAGACGAACACTGAAGCTTTCTTT	CAWSQTNTEAFF
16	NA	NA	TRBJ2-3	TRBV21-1	TGTGCCAGGGGGGCGGGGGCGCAGTCTAGCACAGATACGCAGTATTTT	CARGAGAQSSTDTQYF
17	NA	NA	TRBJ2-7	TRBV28	TGTGCCAGCAGTTCCATCCCCTGGCAGGCCGACTCCTACGAGCAGTACTTC	CASSSIPWQADSYEQYF
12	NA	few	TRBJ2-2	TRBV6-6	TGTGCCAGCAGTTACGCCCCGGGGGAGCTGTTTTTT	CASSYAPGELFF
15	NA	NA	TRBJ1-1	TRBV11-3	TGTGCCAGCAGCTTAGGGTGGGGGGCTAACACTGAAGCTTTCTTT	CASSLGWGANTEAFF
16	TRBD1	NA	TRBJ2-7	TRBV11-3	TGTGCCAGCAGCTTAGGTCGGGACAGGGCATCCTACGAGCAGTACTTC	CASSLGRDRASYEQYF
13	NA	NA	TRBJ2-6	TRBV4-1	TGCGCCAGCAGCCAAGCGACTAGTTCCGTCCTGACTTTC	CASSQATSSVLTF
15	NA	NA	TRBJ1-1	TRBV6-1	TGTGCCAGCACCTCAGAATCGGGGGTTAACACTGAAGCTTTCTTT	CASTSESGVNTEAFF
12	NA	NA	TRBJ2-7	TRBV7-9	TGTGCCAGCAGTCCAATCTCCTACGAGCAGTACTTC	CASSPISYEQYF
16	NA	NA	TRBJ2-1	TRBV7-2	TGTGCCAGCAGCCCGGGGGCTAGCGGAGGGAGGGGTGAGCAGTTCTTC	CASSPGASGGRGEQFF
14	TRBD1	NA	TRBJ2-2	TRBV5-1	TGCGCCAGCCGTGGACAGGGGGCTACCGGGGAGCTGTTTTTT	CASRGQGATGELFF
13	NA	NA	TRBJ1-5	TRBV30	TGTGCCTGGAGTGTGGACAGCAATCAGCCCCAGCATTTT	CAWSVDSNQPQHF
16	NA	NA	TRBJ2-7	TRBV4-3	TGCGCCAGCAGCCAAGTGCTTGGCACGGGTTCCAACGAGCAGTACTTC	CASSQVLGTGSNEQYF
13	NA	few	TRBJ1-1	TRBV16	TGTGCCAGCAGCCAACAGGGGAGCACTGAAGCTTTCTTT	CASSQQGSTEAFF
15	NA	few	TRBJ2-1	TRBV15	TGTGCCACCAGCAGAGATCGCGGCAGGGGATATGAGCAGTTCTTC	CATSRDRGRGYEQFF
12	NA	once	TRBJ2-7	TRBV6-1	TGTGCCAGCAGTGTCTTACCCTACGAGCAGTACTTC	CASSVLPYEQYF
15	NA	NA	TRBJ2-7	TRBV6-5	TGTGCCAGCAGGACGTCGGGCGGCCTAAGACACGAGCAGTACTTC	CASRTSGGLRHEQYF
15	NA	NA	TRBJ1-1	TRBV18	TGTGCCAGCTCACCCCGGGATCCGCAACTGACTGAAGCTTTCTTT	CASSPRDPQLTEAFF
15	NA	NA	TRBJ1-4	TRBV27	TGTGCCAGCAGTTTATCGATTTGGGGTAATGAAAAACTGTTTTTT	CASSLSIWGNEKLFF
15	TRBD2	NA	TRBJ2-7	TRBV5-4	TGTGCCAGCAGCTTTAGCGGGAGGGGGCTTGGCGAGCAGTACTTC	CASSFSGRGLGEQYF
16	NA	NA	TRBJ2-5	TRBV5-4	TGTGCCAGCAGCGACTATCAGGGGAAGGGGGAAGAGACCCAGTACTTC	CASSDYQGKGEETQYF
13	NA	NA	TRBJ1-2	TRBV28	TGTGCCAGCAGTTTACCCGGCCTCCTGGACTACACCTTC	CASSLPGLLDYTF
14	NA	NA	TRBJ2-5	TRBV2	TGTGCCAGCAGGGCTGTAGCGTTACAAGAGACCCAGTACTTC	CASRAVALQETQYF
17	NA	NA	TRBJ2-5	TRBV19	TGTGCCAGTACCAGAAACGGTGGCGGGGGCGGCGGAGAGACCCAGTACTTC	CASTRNGGGGGGETQYF
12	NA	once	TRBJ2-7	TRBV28	TGTGCCAGCAGAACCCGTCCGTACGAGCAGTACTTC	CASRTRPYEQYF
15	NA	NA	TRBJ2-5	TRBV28	TGTGCCAGCAGTCCACCAACGCCAGGGGCAAGCGCCCAGTACTTC	CASSPPTPGASAQYF